The source of this T cell receptor beta chain is a study of T cell responses to AZD1222 COVID-19 vaccine. General study results and limits: Repertoire sampling happened only post peak T cell response. A reported finding is that nearly half of spike-specific TCRs target unmutated variant regions. Clonal diversity was possibly underestimated, and white British individuals and females predominated among donors. At 160-218 and 743-854, vaccine-associated CD4 TCRs were dominant, and they spanned spike.

This CDR3 spans 14 amino acids. CDR1 is KGHSH, CDR2 LQKENI, per germline. J was trimmed by 5 bases and V by 3 bases; bases with no gene match: 1. Data came from immunoSEQ multiplex PCR; TCRdb stores just in-frame clones and leaves some out. The repertoire holds 90,000 to 100,000 clones, with approximately 90% as singletons. On this clone: Antigen: not known.

The source is an adult in good health. The sample was peripheral blood, taken on day 0 of AZD1222 vaccination. V gene TRBV18 combines with J gene TRBJ1-5; TRBD1 matches 10 bases. Written as DNA, the CDR3 is TGTGCCAGCTCACCGGGGACAGGGGATCAGCCCCAGCATTTT. Its translation is CASSPGTGDQPQHF.